These T cell receptor beta chains were read from a single sample in a study of T cell repertoires in cytomegalovirus infection. These TCRs' antigens remain unknown. TCRdb recomputed calls from the reads with MiXCR, one row per CDR3 protein. The table lists approximately 110,000 distinct CDR3 sequences, over 9% of them singletons. Sequencing input: PBMCs, sequenced either directly or after in vitro stimulation (not recorded which). The receptors come from a human donor in good health (CMV status not recorded). Some clones in this sample may be carry-over from other donors' samples. The CDR3 runs from the conserved cysteine through the conserved F or W.

v_call cdr3_aa
TRBV12-3/TRBV12-4 CASRSFQGNEQFF
TRBV4-2 CASSQDSTSGSGKSYNEQFF
TRBV20-1 CSARGLAIPTDTQYF
TRBV6-8 CASSSRSYEQYF
TRBV7-8 CASSLARWRPSTDTQYF
TRBV6-2/TRBV6-3 CAGSAGPTEAFF
TRBV12-3/TRBV12-4 CASSFGSGRVDEQFF
TRBV28 CASSPPARDIASLHF
TRBV12-3/TRBV12-4 CASSPSTSGTQYF
TRBV5-4 CASSLGTSEPETQYF
TRBV27 CASKSRTAFNYGYTF
TRBV12-3/TRBV12-4 CASSLPLDNEQFF
TRBV7-2 CASSLGADTQYF
TRBV5-6 CASSLRSAGVGQFF
TRBV6-2/TRBV6-3 CASRNRSGYTF
TRBV7-3 CASSFAGSGGSSPQYF
TRBV25-1 CASSVTGHYGYTF
TRBV19 CASILRGDSGANVLTF